Described below is a single T cell receptor (beta chain) sequence and its context. CDR1 and CDR2 from the germline V gene are MDHEN and SYDVKM. The CDR3 is 13 residues long. V was pared by 4 bases and J by 3 bases, with 10 bases between. The entry originates in a study of PD-1 blockade in classical Hodgkin lymphoma. TCRdb keeps only in-frame clones here, not all; method: immunoSEQ multiplex PCR. The sample records tens of thousands of clones, around 91% being singletons. Sample time point: cycle 4 day 1 (C4D1), after more than 5 weeks of nivolumab. Autologous stem cell transplantation was followed by relapse in every patient, and brentuximab vedotin exposure varied.

This receptor was identified in a human donor with classical Hodgkin lymphoma. V usage is TRBV28 and J usage is TRBJ2-7; the D is unclear. The input for sequencing was peripheral blood mononuclear cells (PBMCs), taken before the fourth cycle of nivolumab. CDR3 nucleotides: TGTGCCAGCAGTTACGGACGTTACTACGAGCAGTACTTC. It codes for CASSYGRYYEQYF. Based on the CDR3 plus reference TRBV28 and TRBJ2-7, the full variable domain is DVKVTQSSRYLVKRTGEKVFLECVQDMDHENMFWYRQDPGLGLRLIYFSYDVKMKEKGDIPEGYSVSREKKERFSLILESASTNQTSMYLCASSYGRYYEQYFGPGTRLTVT.